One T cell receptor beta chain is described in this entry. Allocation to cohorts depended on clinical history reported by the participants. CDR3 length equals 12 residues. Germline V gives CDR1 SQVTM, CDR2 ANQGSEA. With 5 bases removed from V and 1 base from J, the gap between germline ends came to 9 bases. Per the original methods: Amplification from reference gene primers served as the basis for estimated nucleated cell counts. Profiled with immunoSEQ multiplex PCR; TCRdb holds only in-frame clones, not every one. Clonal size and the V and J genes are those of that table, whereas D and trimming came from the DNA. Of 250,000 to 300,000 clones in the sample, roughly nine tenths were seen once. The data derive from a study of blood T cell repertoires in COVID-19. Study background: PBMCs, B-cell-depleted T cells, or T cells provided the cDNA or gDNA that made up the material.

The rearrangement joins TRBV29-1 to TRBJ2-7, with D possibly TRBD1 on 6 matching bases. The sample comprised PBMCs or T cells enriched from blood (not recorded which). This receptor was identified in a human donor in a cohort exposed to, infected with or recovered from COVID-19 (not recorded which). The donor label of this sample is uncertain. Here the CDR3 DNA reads TGCAGCGTTCCGGGACAATCCTACGAGCAGTACTTC. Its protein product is CSVPGQSYEQYF.